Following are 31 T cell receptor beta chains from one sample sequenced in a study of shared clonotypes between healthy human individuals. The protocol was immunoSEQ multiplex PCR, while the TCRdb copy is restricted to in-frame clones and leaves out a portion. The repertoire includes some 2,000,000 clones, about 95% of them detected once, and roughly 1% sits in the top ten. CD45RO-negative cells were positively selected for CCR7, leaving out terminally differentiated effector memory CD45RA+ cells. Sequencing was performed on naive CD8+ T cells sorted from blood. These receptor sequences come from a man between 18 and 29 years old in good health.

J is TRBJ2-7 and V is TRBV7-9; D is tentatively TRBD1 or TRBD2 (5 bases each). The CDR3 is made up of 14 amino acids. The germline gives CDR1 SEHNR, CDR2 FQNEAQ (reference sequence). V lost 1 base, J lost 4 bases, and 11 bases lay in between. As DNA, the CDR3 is TGTGCCAGCAGCTTAGTGGGCAGGGAGTACGAGCAGTACTTC. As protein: CASSLVGREYEQYF.

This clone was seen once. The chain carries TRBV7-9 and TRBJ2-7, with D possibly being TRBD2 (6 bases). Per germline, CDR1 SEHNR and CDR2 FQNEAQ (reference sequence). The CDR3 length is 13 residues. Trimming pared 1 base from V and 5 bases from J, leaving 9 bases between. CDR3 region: CASSLETGDEQYF. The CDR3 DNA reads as TGTGCCAGCAGCTTAGAAACGGGAGACGAGCAGTACTTC.

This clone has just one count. The CDR3 nucleotides are TGTGCCATCACGGAGGGATCCGGGGTGAGGGGCTACACAGATACGCAGTATTTT. Protein product: CAITEGSGVRGYTDTQYF. The chain carries TRBV15 and TRBJ2-3, with a weak D call TRBD2 (6 bases). The germline V gene has CDR1 LNHNV and CDR2 YYDKDF (reference sequence). The CDR3 is 18 amino acids. The ends were cut back, 10 bases at V and 2 bases at J, with 28 bases in the middle. Combining the CDR3 with reference TRBV15 and TRBJ2-3 gives the whole variable domain DAMVIQNPRYQVTQFGKPVTLSCSQTLNHNVMYWYQQKSSQAPKLLFHYYDKDFNNEADTPDNFQSRRPNTSFCFLDIRSPGLGDTAMYLCAITEGSGVRGYTDTQYFGPGTRLTVL.

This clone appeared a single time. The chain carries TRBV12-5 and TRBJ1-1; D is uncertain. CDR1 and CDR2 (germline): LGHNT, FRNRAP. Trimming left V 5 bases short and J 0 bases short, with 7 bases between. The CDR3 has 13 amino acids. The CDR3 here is CASGRFMNTEAFF. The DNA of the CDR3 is TGTGCTAGTGGTCGTTTCATGAACACTGAAGCTTTCTTT.

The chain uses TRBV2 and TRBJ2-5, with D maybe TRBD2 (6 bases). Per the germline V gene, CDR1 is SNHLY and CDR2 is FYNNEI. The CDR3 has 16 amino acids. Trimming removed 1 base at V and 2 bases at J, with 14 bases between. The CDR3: CASSEGGEALQETQYF. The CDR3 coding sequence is TGTGCCAGCAGTGAAGGGGGGGAGGCGTTACAAGAGACCCAGTACTTC.

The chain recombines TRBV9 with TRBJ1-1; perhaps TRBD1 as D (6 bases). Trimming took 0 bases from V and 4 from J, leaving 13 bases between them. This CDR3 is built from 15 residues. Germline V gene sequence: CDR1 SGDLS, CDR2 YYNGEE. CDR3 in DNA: TGTGCCAGCAGCGTAGGTCAGGGGCGCGGCACTGAAGCTTTCTTT. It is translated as CASSVGQGRGTEAFF.

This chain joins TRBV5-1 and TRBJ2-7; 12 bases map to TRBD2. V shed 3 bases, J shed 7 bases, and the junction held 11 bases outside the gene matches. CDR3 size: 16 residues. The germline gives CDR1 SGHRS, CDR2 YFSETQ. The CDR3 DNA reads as TGCGCCAGCAGCTCAACCTCTAGCGGGAGGGCGAGGGAGCAGTACTTC. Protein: CASSSTSSGRAREQYF. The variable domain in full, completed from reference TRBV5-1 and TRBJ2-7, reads KAGVTQTPRYLIKTRGQQVTLSCSPISGHRSVSWYQQTPGQGLQFLFEYFSETQRNKGNFPGRFSGRQFSNSRSEMNVSTLELGDSALYLCASSSTSSGRAREQYFGPGTRLTVT.

CDR3 region: CTSSLGLRLRYQETQYF. The CDR3 DNA is TGCACCAGCAGCCTAGGCCTCAGACTAAGGTACCAAGAGACCCAGTACTTC. V and J are TRBV1 and TRBJ2-5; TRBD2 is the table's D call, not checked against the DNA. TRBV1 constitutes a pseudogene. This CDR3 region has 17 residues.

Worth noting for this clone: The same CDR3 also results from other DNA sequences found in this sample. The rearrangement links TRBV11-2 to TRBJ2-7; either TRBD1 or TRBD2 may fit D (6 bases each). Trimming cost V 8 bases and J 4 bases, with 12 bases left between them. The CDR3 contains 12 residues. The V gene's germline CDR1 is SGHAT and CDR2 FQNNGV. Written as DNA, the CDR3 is TGTGCCAGCTCTGAGGGGGGATACGAGCAGTACTTC. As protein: CASSEGGYEQYF. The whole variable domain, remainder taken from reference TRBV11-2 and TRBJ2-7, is EAGVAQSPRYKIIEKRQSVAFWCNPISGHATLYWYQQILGQGPKLLIQFQNNGVVDDSQLPKDRFSAERLKGVDSTLKIQPAKLEDSAVYLCASSEGGYEQYFGPGTRLTVT.

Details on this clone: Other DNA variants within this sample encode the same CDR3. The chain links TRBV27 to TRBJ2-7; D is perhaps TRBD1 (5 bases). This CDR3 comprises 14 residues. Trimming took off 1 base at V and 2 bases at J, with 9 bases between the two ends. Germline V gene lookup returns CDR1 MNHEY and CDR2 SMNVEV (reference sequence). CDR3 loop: CASSLWQGAYEQYF. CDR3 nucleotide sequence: TGTGCCAGCAGTTTATGGCAGGGCGCCTACGAGCAGTACTTC.

The chain's CDR3 is CASSPFAGYNEQFF. The CDR3 nucleotides read TGTGCCAGCAGCCCTTTTGCGGGCTACAATGAGCAGTTCTTC. The chain recombines TRBV9 with TRBJ2-1; D possibly corresponds to TRBD2 (5 bases). Germline-derived CDR1 and CDR2 are SGDLS and YYNGEE. Deletions cut 4 bases from V and 3 bases from J, with 11 bases between. The CDR3 runs to 14 residues.

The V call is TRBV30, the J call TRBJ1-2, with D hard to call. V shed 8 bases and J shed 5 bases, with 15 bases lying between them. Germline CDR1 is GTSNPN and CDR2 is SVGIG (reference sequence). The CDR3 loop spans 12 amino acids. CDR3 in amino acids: CAKGLVPYGYTF. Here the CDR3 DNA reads TGTGCCAAGGGATTGGTCCCTTATGGCTACACCTTC. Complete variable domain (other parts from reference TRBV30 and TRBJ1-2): SQTIHQWPATLVQPVGSPLSLECTVEGTSNPNLYWYRQAAGRGLQLLFYSVGIGQISSEVPQNLSASRPQDRQFILSSKKLLLSDSGFYLCAKGLVPYGYTFGSGTRLTVV.

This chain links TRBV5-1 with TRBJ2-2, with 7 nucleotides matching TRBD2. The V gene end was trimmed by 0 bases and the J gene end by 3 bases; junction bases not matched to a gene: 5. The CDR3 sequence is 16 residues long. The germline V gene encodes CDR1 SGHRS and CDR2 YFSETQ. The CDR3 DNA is TGCGCCAGCAGCTTGGTTGCGGGAGTCCACACCGGGGAGCTGTTTTTT. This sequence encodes CASSLVAGVHTGELFF.

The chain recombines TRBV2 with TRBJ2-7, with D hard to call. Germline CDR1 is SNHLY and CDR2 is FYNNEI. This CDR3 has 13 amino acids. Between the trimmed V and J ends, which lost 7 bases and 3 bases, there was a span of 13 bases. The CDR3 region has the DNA TGTGCCAGCAATTCTCTCGACTTCTACGAGCAGTACTTC. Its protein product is CASNSLDFYEQYF.

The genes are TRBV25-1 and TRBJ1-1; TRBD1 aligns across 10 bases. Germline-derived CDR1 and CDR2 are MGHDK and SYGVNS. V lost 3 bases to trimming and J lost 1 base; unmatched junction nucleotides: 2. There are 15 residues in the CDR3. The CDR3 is CASSDRQGANTEAFF. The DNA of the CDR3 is TGTGCCAGCAGTGATAGACAGGGGGCGAACACTGAAGCTTTCTTT.

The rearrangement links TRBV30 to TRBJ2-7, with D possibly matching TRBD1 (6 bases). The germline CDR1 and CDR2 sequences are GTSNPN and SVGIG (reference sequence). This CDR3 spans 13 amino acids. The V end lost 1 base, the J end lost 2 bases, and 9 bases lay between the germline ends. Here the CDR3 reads CAWSGTVPYEQYF. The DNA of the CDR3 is TGTGCCTGGAGTGGGACAGTCCCCTACGAGCAGTACTTC.

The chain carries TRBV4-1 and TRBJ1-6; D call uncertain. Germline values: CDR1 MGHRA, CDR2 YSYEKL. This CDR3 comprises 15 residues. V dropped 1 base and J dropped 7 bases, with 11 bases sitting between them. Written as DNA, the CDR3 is TGCGCCAGCAGCCAAGCACCAGTGCCCAATTCACCCCTCCACTTT. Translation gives CASSQAPVPNSPLHF.

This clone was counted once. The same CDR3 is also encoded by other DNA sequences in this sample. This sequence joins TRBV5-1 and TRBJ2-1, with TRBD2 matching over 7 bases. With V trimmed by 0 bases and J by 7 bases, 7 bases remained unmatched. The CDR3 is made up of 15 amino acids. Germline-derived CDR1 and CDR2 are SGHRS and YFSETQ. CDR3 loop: CASSLAGGGNNEQFF. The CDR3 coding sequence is TGCGCCAGCAGCTTGGCGGGAGGTGGTAATAATGAGCAGTTCTTC.

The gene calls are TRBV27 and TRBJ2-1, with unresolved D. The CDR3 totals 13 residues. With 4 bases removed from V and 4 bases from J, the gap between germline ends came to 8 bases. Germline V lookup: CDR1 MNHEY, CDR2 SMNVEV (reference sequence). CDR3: CASSSMVYNEQFF. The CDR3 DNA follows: TGTGCCAGCAGTTCGATGGTGTACAATGAGCAGTTCTTC.

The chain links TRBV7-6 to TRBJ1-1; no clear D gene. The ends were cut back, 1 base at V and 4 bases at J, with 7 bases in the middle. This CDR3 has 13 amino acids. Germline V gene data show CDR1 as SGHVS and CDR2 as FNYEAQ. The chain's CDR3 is CASSLVSSTEAFF. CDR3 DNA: TGTGCCAGCAGCTTAGTTAGTAGCACTGAAGCTTTCTTT.

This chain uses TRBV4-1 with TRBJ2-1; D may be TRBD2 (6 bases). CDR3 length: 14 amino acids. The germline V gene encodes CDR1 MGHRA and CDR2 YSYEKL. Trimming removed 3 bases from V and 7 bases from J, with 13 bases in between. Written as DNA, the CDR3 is TGCGCCAGCAGCCAGTTGGAGGGCCGGAATGAGCAGTTCTTC. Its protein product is CASSQLEGRNEQFF.

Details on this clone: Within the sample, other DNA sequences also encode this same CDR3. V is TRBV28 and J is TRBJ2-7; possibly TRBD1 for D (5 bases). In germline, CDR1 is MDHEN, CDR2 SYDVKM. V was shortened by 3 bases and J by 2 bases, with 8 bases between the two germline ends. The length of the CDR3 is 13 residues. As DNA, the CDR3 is TGTGCCAGCAGTTTCCCAGGGACCTACGAGCAGTACTTC. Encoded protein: CASSFPGTYEQYF.

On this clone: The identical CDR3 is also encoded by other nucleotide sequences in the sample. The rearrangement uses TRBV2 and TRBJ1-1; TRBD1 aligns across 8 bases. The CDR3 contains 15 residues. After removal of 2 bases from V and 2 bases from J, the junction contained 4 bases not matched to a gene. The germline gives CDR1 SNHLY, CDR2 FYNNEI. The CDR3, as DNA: TGTGCCAGCAGTGAAAGGCAGGGGGCTAACACTGAAGCTTTCTTT. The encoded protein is CASSERQGANTEAFF.

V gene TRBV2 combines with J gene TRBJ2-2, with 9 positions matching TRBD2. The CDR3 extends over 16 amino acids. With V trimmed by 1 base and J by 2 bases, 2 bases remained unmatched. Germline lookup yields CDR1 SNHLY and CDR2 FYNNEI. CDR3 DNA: TGTGCCAGCAGTGAAGATAGCGGGGGCAACACCGGGGAGCTGTTTTTT. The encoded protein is CASSEDSGGNTGELFF.

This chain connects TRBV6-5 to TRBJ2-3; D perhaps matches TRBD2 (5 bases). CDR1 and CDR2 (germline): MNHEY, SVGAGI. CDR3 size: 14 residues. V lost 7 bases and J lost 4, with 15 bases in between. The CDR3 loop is CASNPASNPDTQYF. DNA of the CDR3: TGTGCCAGCAATCCCGCTAGCAACCCAGATACGCAGTATTTT.

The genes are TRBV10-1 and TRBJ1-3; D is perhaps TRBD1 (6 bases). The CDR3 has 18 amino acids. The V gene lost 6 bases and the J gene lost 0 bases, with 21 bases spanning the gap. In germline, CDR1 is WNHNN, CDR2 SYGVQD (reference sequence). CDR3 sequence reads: CASSAPGETSSSGNTIYF. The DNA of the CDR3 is TGCGCCAGCAGCGCCCCAGGGGAAACCTCTTCCTCTGGAAACACCATATATTTT.

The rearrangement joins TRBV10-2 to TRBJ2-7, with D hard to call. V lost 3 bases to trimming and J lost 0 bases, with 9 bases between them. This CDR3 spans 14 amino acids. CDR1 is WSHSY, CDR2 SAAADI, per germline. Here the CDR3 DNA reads TGCGCCAGCAGTGATGACTCTTTCTCCTACGAGCAGTACTTC. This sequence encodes CASSDDSFSYEQYF.

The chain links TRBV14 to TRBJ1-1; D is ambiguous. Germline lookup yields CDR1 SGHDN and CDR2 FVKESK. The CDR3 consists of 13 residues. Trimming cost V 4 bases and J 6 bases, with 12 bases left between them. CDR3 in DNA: TGTGCCAGCAGCCCCCACCCGGGATCTGAAGCTTTCTTT. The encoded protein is CASSPHPGSEAFF.

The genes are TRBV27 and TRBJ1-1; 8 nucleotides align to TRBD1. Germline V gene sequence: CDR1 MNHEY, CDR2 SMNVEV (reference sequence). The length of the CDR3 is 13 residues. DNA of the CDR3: TGTGGGAGCCGGGGACAGGTCAACACTGAAGCTTTCTTT. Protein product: CGSRGQVNTEAFF.

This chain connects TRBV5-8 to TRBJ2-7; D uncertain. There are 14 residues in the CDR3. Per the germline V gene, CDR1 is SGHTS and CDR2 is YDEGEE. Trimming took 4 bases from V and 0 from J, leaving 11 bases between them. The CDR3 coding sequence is TGTGCCAGCAGCCTACCTGACAACTCCTACGAGCAGTACTTC. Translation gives CASSLPDNSYEQYF.

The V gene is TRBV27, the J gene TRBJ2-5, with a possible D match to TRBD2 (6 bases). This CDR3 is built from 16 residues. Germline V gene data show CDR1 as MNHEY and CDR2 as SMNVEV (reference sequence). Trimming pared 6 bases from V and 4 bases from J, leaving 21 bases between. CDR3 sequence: CASRPLGGVVVETQYF. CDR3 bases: TGTGCCAGCAGGCCTTTGGGAGGAGTGGTCGTAGAGACCCAGTACTTC.